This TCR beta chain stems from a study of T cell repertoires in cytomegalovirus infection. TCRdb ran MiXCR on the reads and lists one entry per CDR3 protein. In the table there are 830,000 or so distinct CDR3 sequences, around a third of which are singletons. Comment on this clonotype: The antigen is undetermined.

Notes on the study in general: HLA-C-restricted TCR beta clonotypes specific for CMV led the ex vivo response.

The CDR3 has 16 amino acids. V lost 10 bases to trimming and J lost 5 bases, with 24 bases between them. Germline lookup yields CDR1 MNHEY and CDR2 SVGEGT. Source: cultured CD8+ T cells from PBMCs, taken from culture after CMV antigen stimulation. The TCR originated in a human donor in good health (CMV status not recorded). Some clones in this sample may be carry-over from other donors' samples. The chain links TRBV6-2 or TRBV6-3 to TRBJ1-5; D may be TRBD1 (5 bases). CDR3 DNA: TGTGCCACTTCCTATCCTACGGGACGGGAAGATCAGCCCCAGCATTTT. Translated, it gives CATSYPTGREDQPQHF.